This T cell receptor beta chain comes out of a study of T-cell reconstitution after alpha-beta-depleted transplantation in children. Study results and caveats: Two months or so post-transplant, alpha-beta T cells reportedly derived from several hundred expanded graft clones.

In this sample, this clonotype turned up many times. Antigen: not known. The CDR3 is made up of 16 amino acids. V lost 0 bases to trimming and J lost 6 bases; unmatched junction nucleotides: 3. The V gene's germline CDR1 is LGHNA and CDR2 YNFKEQ. Unique molecular identifiers were incorporated during preparation of the TCRbeta library. TCRdb ran MiXCR on the PCR reads and lists one entry per CDR3 protein. The table records over 90,000 distinct CDR3 sequences, around 7% of them present only once. The J gene is TRBJ1-6, the V gene TRBV4-2; TRBD1 aligns across 9 bases. This material consisted of PBMCs, taken before TCRalphabeta/CD19-depleted stem cell transplant. The sequence was collected from a boy between 2 and 10 years old with acute lymphoblastic leukemia, due to receive a stem cell transplant. CDR3 DNA: TGTGCCAGCAGCCAAGAGCTGACAGGGGGTAATTCACCCCTCCACTTT. Protein: CASSQELTGGNSPLHF.